The 9 T cell receptor beta chains listed next were all sequenced from one sample in a study of blood T cell repertoires in COVID-19. TCRdb's table, derived via immunoSEQ multiplex PCR, lists solely in-frame clones and lacks some. The sample shows more than 70,000 clones, about 93% of them seen only once. Sequencing was done on a sample of peripheral blood. The receptors originated from a woman aged 50 to 60 in a cohort sampled during active COVID-19.

V and J are TRBV21-1 and TRBJ1-2; the table's TRBD1 call for D was not verified on the DNA. TRBV21-1 corresponds to a pseudogene. The CDR3 spans 16 residues. The DNA for the CDR3 is TGTGCCAGCCTGATTAGAAAACAGCAGACCCAATATGGCTACACCTTC. Translating it yields CASLIRKQQTQYGYTF.

This chain links TRBV28 with TRBJ2-1; 9 bases are a match to TRBD2. The germline gives CDR1 MDHEN, CDR2 SYDVKM. The V and J ends lost 4 bases and 1 base, in that order; junction bases with no gene match: 8. This CDR3 region has 17 residues. CDR3 sequence reads: CASSSVGGLASYNEQFF. In DNA form, the CDR3 reads TGTGCCAGCAGTTCAGTTGGGGGACTAGCTTCCTACAATGAGCAGTTCTTC.

This clone showed up just once. V is TRBV2 and J is TRBJ2-3; 13 bases are a match to TRBD2. This CDR3 spans 16 amino acids. CDR1 is SNHLY, CDR2 FYNNEI, per germline. V trimming: 6 bases; J trimming: 6 bases; junction bases outside the gene matches: 9. This CDR3 reads CASRLGLAGPSDTQYF. The CDR3 coding sequence is TGTGCCAGCAGGCTGGGACTAGCGGGACCCTCGGATACGCAGTATTTT.

The rearrangement links TRBV6-1 to TRBJ2-1; the match to TRBD2 covers 10 bases. Per the germline V gene, CDR1 is MNHNS and CDR2 is SASEGT. The V gene end was trimmed by 2 bases and the J gene end by 7 bases; junction bases not matched to a gene: 11. The CDR3 has 17 residues. CDR3 loop: CASSEFGTSVKKNEQFF. In DNA, the CDR3 is TGTGCCAGCAGTGAATTCGGGACTAGCGTGAAGAAAAATGAGCAGTTCTTC.

The chain couples TRBV2 to TRBJ2-7; TRBD2 matches 16 bases. This CDR3 region has 15 residues. Trimming took 6 bases from V and 4 from J; bases not matched to a gene: 3. Germline V CDR1 and CDR2: SNHLY, FYNNEI. DNA for the CDR3: TGTGCCAGCAGCGGGACTAGCGGGAGGGCTTACGAGCAGTACTTC. This codes for CASSGTSGRAYEQYF.

This clone was found a few times. The rearrangement uses TRBV27 and TRBJ1-6; D is perhaps TRBD1 (6 bases). CDR1 MNHEY and CDR2 SMNVEV come from the germline V gene (reference sequence). Trimming shortened V by 2 bases and J by 10 bases, and 21 bases separated the two germline ends. This CDR3 is built from 17 residues. The CDR3 DNA follows: TGTGCCAGCAGTTTAAGCCAGTCGGACAGTTGGTCGTCACCCCTCCACTTT. Its protein product is CASSLSQSDSWSSPLHF.

J is TRBJ2-1 and V is TRBV3-1 (or the pseudogene TRBV3-2); D might be TRBD2 (5 bases). The germline V gene has CDR1 LGHDT and CDR2 YNNKEL (reference sequence). The ends were cut back, 2 bases at V and 3 bases at J, with 11 bases in the middle. The length of the CDR3 is 15 residues. Written as DNA, the CDR3 is TGTGCCAGCAGCCAAACGGGGATTCTCTACAATGAGCAGTTCTTC. Protein: CASSQTGILYNEQFF.

The V call is TRBV3-1 (or the pseudogene TRBV3-2), the J call TRBJ1-1; a possible D gene is TRBD1 (5 bases). The V end lost 6 bases, the J end lost 2 bases, and 16 bases lay between the germline ends. The CDR3 sequence is 15 residues long. Germline V gene sequence: CDR1 LGHDT, CDR2 YNNKEL (reference sequence). The CDR3 is CASRLSDSANTEAFF. CDR3 DNA sequence: TGTGCCAGCAGACTTTCAGACAGCGCAAACACTGAAGCTTTCTTT.

This clone came up once. V and J are TRBV18 and TRBJ1-2; 7 bases agree with TRBD1. Germline values: CDR1 KGHSH, CDR2 LQKENI. This CDR3 is 17 amino acids long. After removal of 5 bases from V and 4 bases from J, the junction contained 16 bases not matched to a gene. The CDR3 coding sequence is TGTGCCAGCTCATCTTTCCTTCCGGGACAGAAAACCTATGGCTACACCTTC. It specifies CASSSFLPGQKTYGYTF.